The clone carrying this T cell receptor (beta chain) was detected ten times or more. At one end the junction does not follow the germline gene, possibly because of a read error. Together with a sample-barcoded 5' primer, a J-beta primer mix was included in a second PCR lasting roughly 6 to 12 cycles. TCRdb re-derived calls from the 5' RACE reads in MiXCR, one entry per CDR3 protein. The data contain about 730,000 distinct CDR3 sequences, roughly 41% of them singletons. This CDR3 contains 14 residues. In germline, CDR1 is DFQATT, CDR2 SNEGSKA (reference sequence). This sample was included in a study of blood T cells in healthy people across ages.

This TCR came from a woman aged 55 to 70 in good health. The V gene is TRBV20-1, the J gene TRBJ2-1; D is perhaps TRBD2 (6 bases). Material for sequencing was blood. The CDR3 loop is CSTSWRTSYNEQFF. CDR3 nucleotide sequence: TGCAGTACTAGCTGGCGGACCTCCTACAATGAGCAGTTCTTC.